In its sample, the clone carrying this T cell receptor (beta chain) was seen once. Its antigen is not identified. The record originates from a study of shared clonotypes between healthy human individuals. Study-wide results and limits: Non-shared clonotypes were found to have lower generation probabilities than the clonotypes that were shared by all four of the sorted-subset donors. Although depth was large, rarefaction showed that sequencing of the sorted subsets was incomplete.

Profiling relied on immunoSEQ multiplex PCR, and the TCRdb table lists in-frame clones only, not all of them. The repertoire holds 2 million to 2.5 million clones, more than 80% seen once, with approximately 0.4% in the top ten. Trimming removed 0 bases from V and 10 bases from J; junction bases left unmatched: 14. This CDR3 spans 17 amino acids. The germline gives CDR1 GTSNPN, CDR2 SVGIG (reference sequence). Sequencing input: naive CD4+ T cells from PBMCs. As to subset: CD45RA+ positively selected. The rearrangement joins TRBV30 to TRBJ1-6; 8 positions agree with TRBD1. This TCR was sampled from a man between 18 and 29 years old in good health. Some clones in this sample may be carry-over from other donors' samples. The CDR3 region is CAWSVGRVAGGHSPLHF. CDR3 nucleotide sequence: TGTGCCTGGAGTGTTGGAAGGGTGGCAGGGGGCCACTCACCCCTCCACTTT.